Below are 14 T cell receptor beta chains sequenced from a single sample in a study of blood T cell repertoires in COVID-19. Sequencing used immunoSEQ multiplex PCR; TCRdb keeps in-frame clones, though not all of them. The table shows around 180,000 clones, with 84% occurring only once. The source material was peripheral blood. Receptor source: a human donor in a cohort sampled during active COVID-19.

The chain links TRBV5-8 to TRBJ2-2; no clear D gene. The CDR3 extends over 13 amino acids. The V gene lost 1 base and the J gene lost 4 bases, with 5 bases spanning the gap. Looked up from germline, CDR1 is SGHTS and CDR2 is YDEGEE. This CDR3 is CASSLSVTGELFF. The CDR3 DNA is TGTGCCAGCAGCTTGTCGGTCACCGGGGAGCTGTTTTTT. The variable domain in full, with the rest retrieved from reference TRBV5-8 and TRBJ2-2, is EAGVTQSPTHLIKTRGQQATLRCSPISGHTSVYWYQQALGLGLQFLLWYDEGEERNRGNFPPRFSGRQFPNYSSELNVNALELEDSALYLCASSLSVTGELFFGEGSRLTVL.

The sample holds one count of this clone. The chain uses TRBV28 and TRBJ2-7; TRBD1 agrees at 9 bases. The CDR3 runs to 15 residues. Germline V gives CDR1 MDHEN, CDR2 SYDVKM. V dropped 3 bases and J dropped 1; count of bases not matched to a gene: 4. CDR3 in amino acids: CASSFSGTGSYEQYF. In DNA, the CDR3 is TGTGCCAGCAGTTTTTCAGGGACAGGGTCCTACGAGCAGTACTTC.

This chain joins TRBV3-1 (or the pseudogene TRBV3-2) and TRBJ2-5; D might be TRBD1 (6 bases). This CDR3 has 16 residues. The V gene lost 0 bases and the J gene lost 7 bases, with 18 bases spanning the gap. CDR1 and CDR2 from the germline V gene are LGHDT and YNNKEL (reference sequence). CDR3 sequence: CASSQDWAGGVGTQYF. The CDR3 DNA is TGTGCCAGCAGCCAAGATTGGGCTGGGGGCGTGGGGACCCAGTACTTC.

V gene TRBV5-8 combines with J gene TRBJ1-5, with a possible D match to TRBD1 (5 bases). V was shortened by 4 bases and J by 6 bases, with 17 bases between the two germline ends. Germline CDR1 SGHTS, CDR2 YDEGEE. The CDR3 spans 15 residues. Written as DNA, the CDR3 is TGTGCCAGCAGCCGCGGTTGGCAGGGAGGTCAGCCCCAGCATTTT. Translation gives CASSRGWQGGQPQHF.

The rearrangement uses TRBV5-8 and TRBJ1-1; tentatively, D is TRBD1 (6 bases). The V gene lost 2 bases and the J gene lost 1 base, with 6 bases spanning the gap. The CDR3 has 13 residues. Germline V gives CDR1 SGHTS, CDR2 YDEGEE. Written as DNA, the CDR3 is TGTGCCAGCAGCTTACAGGGGAACACTGAAGCTTTCTTT. Translating gives CASSLQGNTEAFF.

The chain uses TRBV6-1 and TRBJ1-6; 8 nucleotides match TRBD1. The CDR3 contains 15 residues. Germline V lookup: CDR1 MNHNS, CDR2 SASEGT. After removal of 2 bases from V and 8 bases from J, the junction contained 5 bases not matched to a gene. CDR3 nucleotides: TGTGCCAGCAGTGAACATTGGACAGGGCATTCACCCCTCCACTTT. The encoded protein is CASSEHWTGHSPLHF.

The chain carries TRBV10-3 and TRBJ1-5; a weak D match, TRBD1 (5 bases). The ends were cut back, 5 bases at V and 7 bases at J, with 12 bases in the middle. Germline V CDR1 and CDR2: ENHRY, SYGVKD. This CDR3 spans 13 amino acids. The CDR3 DNA sequence: TGTGCCATCAGTTGGGGGGTCGGACAGCCCCAGCATTTT. Its translation: CAISWGVGQPQHF.

V and J are TRBV15 and TRBJ1-6; no definite D call. Looked up from germline, CDR1 is LNHNV and CDR2 is YYDKDF (reference sequence). V was shortened by 1 base and J by 5 bases, with 12 bases between the two germline ends. The CDR3 loop spans 16 amino acids. The CDR3 nucleotides are TGTGCCACCAGCAGAGCCGGCGGCGGAGATAATTCACCCCTCCACTTT. Protein sequence: CATSRAGGGDNSPLHF.

Within the sample, this clone is medium-sized. The chain is built from TRBV5-4 and TRBJ2-7; the match to TRBD1 covers 9 bases. The CDR3 is made up of 17 amino acids. V lost 4 bases, J lost 0 bases, and 11 bases stayed unmatched. Germline V gene sequence: CDR1 SGHNT, CDR2 YYREEE (reference sequence). CDR3 nucleotides: TGTGCCAGCAGCAAGGGACAGGGAGGGGAGGGCTCCTACGAGCAGTACTTC. Protein: CASSKGQGGEGSYEQYF.

This rearrangement joins TRBV29-1 to TRBJ2-3; 10 bases match TRBD2. V was clipped by 4 bases and J by 2 bases; unmatched bases: 18. The length of the CDR3 is 19 residues. Germline loops: CDR1 SQVTM, CDR2 ANQGSEA. The CDR3 DNA reads as TGCAGCGTTGCCAAATCCCCTCTAGCGGGGGAGGGAAACACAGATACGCAGTATTTT. Translated, it gives CSVAKSPLAGEGNTDTQYF.

V gene TRBV14 combines with J gene TRBJ2-7; possibly TRBD2 for D (5 bases). This CDR3 spans 15 amino acids. Between the trimmed V and J ends, which lost 1 base and 0 bases, there was a span of 10 bases. CDR1 is SGHDN and CDR2 is FVKESK in the germline V gene. The CDR3 loop reads CASSQGRTVSYEQYF. The CDR3 bases are TGTGCCAGCAGCCAAGGGAGGACCGTCTCCTACGAGCAGTACTTC.

This chain uses TRBV9 with TRBJ2-1, with 13 bases fitting TRBD2. This CDR3 spans 16 amino acids. CDR1 SGDLS and CDR2 YYNGEE come from the germline V gene. Trimming cost V 0 bases and J 4 bases; bases outside gene matches: 1. The CDR3 DNA reads TGTGCCAGCAGCGTAGGACTAGCGGGGGGATACAATGAGCAGTTCTTC. Translation: CASSVGLAGGYNEQFF.

In this sample, this clone turned up a few times. The chain employs TRBV10-3 and TRBJ2-7, with 10 bases matching TRBD2. CDR3 size: 15 residues. Germline lookup yields CDR1 ENHRY and CDR2 SYGVKD. The V and J ends lost 6 bases and 4 bases, in that order; junction bases with no gene match: 9. This CDR3 is CAIRRDGLADYEQYF. The CDR3 nucleotides are TGTGCCATCAGGAGGGATGGACTAGCGGATTACGAGCAGTACTTC.

CDR3 in DNA: TGTGCCAGCAGCCAAGATATCGGAAACACCATATATTTT. Amino acid sequence: CASSQDIGNTIYF. The chain recombines TRBV3-1 (or the pseudogene TRBV3-2) with TRBJ1-3; D gene uncertain. This CDR3 region has 13 residues. CDR1 and CDR2 from the germline V gene are LGHDT and YNNKEL (reference sequence). Trimming removed 0 bases at V and 4 bases at J, with 4 bases between.